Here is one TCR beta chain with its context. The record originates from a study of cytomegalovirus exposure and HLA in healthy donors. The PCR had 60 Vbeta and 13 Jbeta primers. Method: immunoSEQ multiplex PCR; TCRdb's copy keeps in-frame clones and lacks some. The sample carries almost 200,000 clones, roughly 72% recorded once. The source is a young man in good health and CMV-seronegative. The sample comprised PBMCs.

CDR3 coding DNA: TGTGCCAGCACCATGAGGGCCGGGCTAGCGGGCGCCTACGAGCAGTACTTC. Its protein is CASTMRAGLAGAYEQYF. The chain uses TRBV28 and TRBJ2-7; 8 bases map to TRBD2. CDR1 is MDHEN and CDR2 is SYDVKM in the germline V gene. The CDR3 extends over 17 amino acids. Trimming took 7 bases from V and 2 from J; bases not matched to a gene: 16.